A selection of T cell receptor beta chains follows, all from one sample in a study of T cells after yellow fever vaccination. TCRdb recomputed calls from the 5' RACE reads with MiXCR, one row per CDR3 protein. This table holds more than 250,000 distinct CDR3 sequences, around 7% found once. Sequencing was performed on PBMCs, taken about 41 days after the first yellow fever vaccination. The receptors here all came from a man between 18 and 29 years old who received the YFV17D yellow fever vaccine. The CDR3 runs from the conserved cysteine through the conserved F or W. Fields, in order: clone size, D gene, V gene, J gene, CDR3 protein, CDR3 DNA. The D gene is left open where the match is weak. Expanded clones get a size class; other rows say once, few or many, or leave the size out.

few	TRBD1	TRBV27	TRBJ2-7	CASSLAGQGSYEQYF	TGTGCCAGCAGTTTGGCGGGACAGGGCTCCTACGAGCAGTACTTC
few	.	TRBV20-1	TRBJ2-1	CSARVGGPVDEQFF	TGCAGTGCTAGAGTTGGGGGCCCCGTTGATGAGCAGTTCTTC
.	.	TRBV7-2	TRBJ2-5	CASSLGQGSLETQYF	TGTGCCAGCAGCTTAGGCCAGGGGAGTTTAGAGACCCAGTACTTC
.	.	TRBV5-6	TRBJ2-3	CASSAVPGGIISTDTQYF	TGTGCCAGCAGCGCCGTTCCTGGGGGGATTATTAGCACAGATACGCAGTATTTT
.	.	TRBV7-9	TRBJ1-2	CASSREGDGYTF	TGTGCCAGCAGCCGGGAGGGGGACGGCTACACCTTC
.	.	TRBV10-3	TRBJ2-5	CAISESREQETQYF	TGTGCCATCAGTGAGTCAAGGGAGCAAGAGACCCAGTACTTC
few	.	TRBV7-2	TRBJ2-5	CASSYTGPGETQYF	TGTGCCAGCAGCTACACAGGGCCGGGGGAGACCCAGTACTTC
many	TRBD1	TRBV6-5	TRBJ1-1	CASSAGGSLVAFF	TGTGCCAGCAGCGCAGGGGGTAGTTTGGTAGCTTTCTTT
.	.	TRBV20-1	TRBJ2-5	CSGLAEETQYF	TGCAGTGGTCTGGCGGAAGAGACCCAGTACTTC
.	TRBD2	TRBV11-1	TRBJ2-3	CASSAPGPPAGDRPSTDTQYF	TGTGCCAGCAGCGCCCCGGGACCCCCAGCGGGGGATCGACCTAGCACAGATACGCAGTATTTT
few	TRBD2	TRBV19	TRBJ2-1	CASNPGRGYNEQFF	TGTGCCAGTAACCCTGGGCGGGGGTACAATGAGCAGTTCTTC
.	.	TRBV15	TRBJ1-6	CATSIRQLYNSPLHF	TGTGCCACCAGCATCAGACAGCTCTATAATTCACCCCTCCACTTT
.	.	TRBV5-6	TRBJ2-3	CASSSPMGAMKWYF	TGTGCCAGCAGCTCCCCCATGGGAGCAATGAAATGGTATTTT
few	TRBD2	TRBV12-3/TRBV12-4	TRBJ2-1	CASTSSTSTNEQFF	TGTGCCAGCACCTCGTCGACTAGCACCAATGAGCAGTTCTTC
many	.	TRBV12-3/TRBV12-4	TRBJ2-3	CASTPTPGVTDTQYF	TGTGCCAGCACCCCCACCCCGGGAGTCACAGATACGCAGTATTTT
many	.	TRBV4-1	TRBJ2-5	CASSRLQGNQETQYF	TGCGCCAGCAGCCGCCTACAGGGCAACCAAGAGACCCAGTACTTC
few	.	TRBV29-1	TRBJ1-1	CSVVTGGEAFF	TGCAGCGTTGTAACCGGGGGGGAAGCTTTCTTT
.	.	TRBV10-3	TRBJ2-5	CAGSPAGTQETQYF	TGTGCCGGTTCCCCGGCAGGGACCCAAGAGACCCAGTACTTC
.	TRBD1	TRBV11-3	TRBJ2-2	CDSSPGQGTGELFF	TGTGACAGCAGCCCTGGACAGGGCACCGGGGAGCTGTTTTTT
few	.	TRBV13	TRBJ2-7	CASSLAPPHYEQYF	TGTGCCAGCAGCTTAGCTCCCCCCCACTACGAGCAGTACTTC
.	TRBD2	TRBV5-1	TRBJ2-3	CASMLGGTDTQYF	TGCGCCAGCATGCTGGGGGGGACAGATACGCAGTATTTT
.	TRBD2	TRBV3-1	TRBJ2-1	CASSQEMFRLPRLARVNEQFF	TGTGCCAGCAGCCAAGAAATGTTCCGATTACCGAGACTAGCAAGAGTCAATGAGCAGTTCTTC
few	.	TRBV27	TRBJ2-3	CASSLKRGTDTQYF	TGTGCCAGCAGTTTGAAGCGGGGCACAGATACGCAGTATTTT
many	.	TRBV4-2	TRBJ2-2	CASSQDTLGAGTGELFF	TGTGCCAGCAGCCAAGATACGCTGGGGGCGGGCACCGGGGAGCTGTTTTTT
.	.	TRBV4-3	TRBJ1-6	CASSHSDTVNSPLHF	TGCGCCAGCAGCCACAGCGATACAGTCAATTCACCCCTCCACTTT
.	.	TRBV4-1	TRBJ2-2	CASSQDSRVSQPTGELFF	TGCGCCAGCAGCCAAGATTCACGGGTCTCCCAGCCTACCGGGGAGCTGTTTTTT
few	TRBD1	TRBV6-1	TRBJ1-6	CASRQGRDNSPLHF	TGTGCCAGCCGACAGGGGCGTGATAATTCACCCCTCCACTTT
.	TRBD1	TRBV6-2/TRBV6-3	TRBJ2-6	CASNPGQLISGANVLTF	TGTGCCAGCAACCCGGGACAGCTTATCTCTGGGGCCAACGTCCTGACTTTC
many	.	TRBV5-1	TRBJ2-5	CASSLPDNQETQYF	TGCGCCAGCAGCTTGCCGGACAATCAAGAGACCCAGTACTTC
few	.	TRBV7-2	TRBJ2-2	CASTNGRFFTGELFF	TGTGCCAGCACCAACGGACGGTTCTTCACCGGGGAGCTGTTTTTT
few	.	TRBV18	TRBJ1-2	CASSPAPGAAAYGYTF	TGTGCCAGCTCACCTGCGCCGGGGGCGGCTGCGTATGGCTACACCTTC
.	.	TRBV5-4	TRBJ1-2	CASSSPTGELYGYTF	TGTGCCAGCAGCTCACCGACCGGGGAGCTCTATGGCTACACCTTC
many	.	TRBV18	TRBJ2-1	CASSPARGTYNEQFF	TGTGCCAGCTCACCGGCACGGGGCACCTACAATGAGCAGTTCTTC
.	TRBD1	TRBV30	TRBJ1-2	CAWVPGQGARANYGYTF	TGTGCCTGGGTTCCGGGACAGGGGGCCAGGGCTAACTATGGCTACACCTTC
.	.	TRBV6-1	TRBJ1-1	CASSEKQGREAFF	TGTGCCAGCAGTGAAAAACAGGGACGTGAAGCTTTCTTT
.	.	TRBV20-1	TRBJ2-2	CSARDPSRNTGELFF	TGCAGTGCTAGAGATCCTAGCCGAAACACCGGGGAGCTGTTTTTT
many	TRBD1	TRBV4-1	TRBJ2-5	CASSRQGAGETQYF	TGCGCCAGCAGCAGACAGGGGGCAGGGGAGACCCAGTACTTC
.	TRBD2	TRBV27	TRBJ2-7	CASSLDRRGGGEQYF	TGTGCCAGCAGTTTAGATCGGCGGGGGGGTGGTGAGCAGTACTTC
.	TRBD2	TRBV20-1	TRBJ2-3	CCASGLAGGSSTDTQYF	TGCTGTGCTAGCGGCCTAGCGGGGGGATCTAGCACAGATACGCAGTATTTT
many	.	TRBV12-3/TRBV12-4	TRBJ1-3	CASSIDGGSGNTIYF	TGTGCCAGCAGTATTGACGGAGGCTCTGGAAACACCATATATTTT
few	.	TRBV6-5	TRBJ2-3	CASSYPTATDTQYF	TGTGCCAGCAGTTACCCGACAGCCACAGATACGCAGTATTTT
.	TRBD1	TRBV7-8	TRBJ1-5	CASSGRNRGKIDNQPQHF	TGTGCCAGCAGCGGGCGAAACAGGGGAAAGATCGACAATCAGCCCCAGCATTTT
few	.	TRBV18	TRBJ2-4	CASSPQGYSKNIQYF	TGTGCCAGCTCACCCCAGGGTTATTCCAAAAACATTCAGTACTTC
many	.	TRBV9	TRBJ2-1	CASSVGGGGGDEQFF	TGTGCCAGCAGCGTAGGTGGAGGAGGGGGCGATGAGCAGTTCTTC
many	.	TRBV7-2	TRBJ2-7	CASSLAVAGTYEQYF	TGTGCCAGCAGCTTAGCGGTGGCGGGGACCTACGAGCAGTACTTC